These T cell receptor beta chains were read from a single sample in a study of cytomegalovirus exposure and HLA in healthy donors. Generated by immunoSEQ multiplex PCR, the TCRdb table keeps only in-frame clones and is missing some. This table holds roughly 180,000 clones, 84% found once. Sequenced material: PBMCs. These receptors were collected from a man between 18 and 29 years old in good health and CMV-seronegative. Both conserved end residues are part of each CDR3. The D gene is left open where the match is weak. Clone size is given for some rows only: seen once, a few or many times, or a class if the clone is expanded.

j_call clone_size v_call d_call cdr3_nt cdr3_aa
TRBJ2-1 once TRBV30 . TGTGCCTTCAAGACAGGGAGGTACAATGAGCAGTTCTTC CAFKTGRYNEQFF
TRBJ1-5 . TRBV18 TRBD1 TGTGCCAGCTCACCAAGGGGGCACAGCGATCAGCCCCAGCATTTT CASSPRGHSDQPQHF
TRBJ1-5 once TRBV6-6 TRBD1 TGTGCCAGCAGCCCTCAGGGGGCGTCCAATCAGCCCCAGCATTTT CASSPQGASNQPQHF
TRBJ2-7 . TRBV25-1 . TGTGCCAGCAGTGAATCGGTAGGACACACGGAGGGCAACTACGAGCAGTACTTC CASSESVGHTEGNYEQYF
TRBJ2-7 . TRBV5-1 . TGCGCCAGCAGCTTGGCCAGTTCCTACGAGCAGTACTTC CASSLASSYEQYF
TRBJ2-7 . TRBV10-3 TRBD1 TGTGCCATCAGTGGGGCTACAGGGGGCAACGAGCAGTACTTC CAISGATGGNEQYF
TRBJ1-1 . TRBV6-5 . TGTGCCAGCAGTTACTCCTGGACAGCGTTGAACACTGAAGCTTTCTTT CASSYSWTALNTEAFF
TRBJ1-1 . TRBV27 TRBD1 TGTGCCAGCAGTTCAGGGGTTGGGACAGATGGTTTCTTT CASSSGVGTDGFF
TRBJ2-7 few TRBV6-1 . TGTGCCAGCAGTGAAGCGGGAGGTCCCGACGAGCAGTACTTC CASSEAGGPDEQYF
TRBJ1-5 once TRBV4-3 . TGCGCCAGCAGCCAAGATATAAGCAATCAGCCCCAGCATTTT CASSQDISNQPQHF
TRBJ2-1 . TRBV13 TRBD2 TGTGCCAGCAGCTACAGCGGACTAGCGGGAGTCTACAATGAGCAGTTCTTC CASSYSGLAGVYNEQFF
TRBJ2-1 . TRBV18 . TGTGCCAGCTCACCCGACGACAGGAGCTCCTACAATGAGCAGTTCTTC CASSPDDRSSYNEQFF
TRBJ2-1 . TRBV2 . TGTGCCAGAGGACCCCTAGCTAATGAGCAGTTCTTC CARGPLANEQFF
TRBJ2-5 . TRBV14 TRBD1 TGTGCCAGCAGCCGGGACAGGGTTGAGACCCAGTACTTC CASSRDRVETQYF
TRBJ2-7 . TRBV7-6 TRBD2 TGTGCCAGCAGCTTACGGGAGGGATTGTACGAGCAGTACTTC CASSLREGLYEQYF
TRBJ2-7 . TRBV2 TRBD1 TGTGCCAGCAGTGAACTAGGGACAGGGTCACCCGAGCAGTACTTC CASSELGTGSPEQYF
TRBJ1-5 . TRBV4-1 . TGCGCCAGCAGCCAAGAAACAATTAATCAGCCCCAGCATTTT CASSQETINQPQHF
TRBJ1-5 . TRBV7-2 . TGTGCCAGCAGCGCGACTACAGGGCAGAACCAGCCCCAGCATTTT CASSATTGQNQPQHF
TRBJ2-1 . TRBV2 TRBD2 TGTGCCAGCAGCGGACTAGCCCTCAATGAGCAGTTCTTC CASSGLALNEQFF
TRBJ2-1 . TRBV28 TRBD2 TGTGCCACCGGGAGGGATGAGCAGTTCTTC CATGRDEQFF
TRBJ1-5 . TRBV6-6 TRBD1 TGTGCCAGCAGTTACCGGGGGACAGGGGGAAATCAGCCCCAGCATTTT CASSYRGTGGNQPQHF
TRBJ1-3 . TRBV4-1 . TGCGCCAGCAGCGACCCCAGGGTGCGGGGAAACACCATATATTTT CASSDPRVRGNTIYF
TRBJ1-5 . TRBV28 . TGTGCCAGCACGGGAGGTCAGCCCCAGCATTTT CASTGGQPQHF
TRBJ2-1 . TRBV4-1 TRBD1 TGCGCCAGCAGCCACCCAGACAGGGATCGCAATGAGCAGTTCTTC CASSHPDRDRNEQFF
TRBJ2-2 . TRBV9 TRBD1 TGTGCCAGCAGCGTGGGACAGGGGGCCGCTCTTACCGGGGAGCTGTTTTTT CASSVGQGAALTGELFF
TRBJ2-7 . TRBV7-2 . TGTGCCAGCAGCCCACAAAACTACGAGCAGTACTTC CASSPQNYEQYF
TRBJ2-1 . TRBV28 TRBD2 TGTGCCAGCAAACTAGCGGGAGAGGGGGGTAGCTCCTACAATGAGCAGTTCTTC CASKLAGEGGSSYNEQFF
TRBJ1-1 . TRBV2 . TGTGCCAGCAACCGGCGGACTGAAGCTTTCTTT CASNRRTEAFF
TRBJ1-2 few TRBV7-8 . TGTGCCAGCAGCTTAGCGTGGCCTAACTATGGCTACACCTTC CASSLAWPNYGYTF
TRBJ2-7 . TRBV2 TRBD2 TGTGCCAGCAGCGTTGCGACTAGCGGGGGGGCCTACGAGCAGTACTTC CASSVATSGGAYEQYF
TRBJ2-7 . TRBV28 . TGTGCCAGCAGTTTCATGCTAGTAGGCTCCTACGAGCAGTACTTC CASSFMLVGSYEQYF
TRBJ1-5 . TRBV19 TRBD1 TGTGCCAGTAGTATCTGGGGACAGGGAGGTCAGCCCCAGCATTTT CASSIWGQGGQPQHF
TRBJ1-5 . TRBV6-6 . TGTGCCAGCAGTTTACACCTTCGGGAGCAGCCCCAGCATTTT CASSLHLREQPQHF
TRBJ1-2 few TRBV28 TRBD1 TGTGCCAGCAGTTGGGACAGGCATGGCTACACCTTC CASSWDRHGYTF
TRBJ2-7 . TRBV29-1 . TGCAGCGTTGGGGGGACAAGGCTCGAGCAGTACTTC CSVGGTRLEQYF
TRBJ2-4 . TRBV10-3 TRBD2 TGTGCCATCAGTGGTGGACTAGCGGTTGGGGCCAAAAACATTCAGTACTTC CAISGGLAVGAKNIQYF